Below are 32 T cell receptor beta chains sequenced from a single sample in a study of blood T cell repertoires in COVID-19. Sequenced by immunoSEQ multiplex PCR; TCRdb stores in-frame clones only, minus some. The sample contains over 150,000 clones, 83% of which appear only once. The specimen sequenced was peripheral blood. These receptors were obtained from a woman in her fifties or sixties with COVID-19, enrolled during active disease.

The genes are TRBV29-1 and TRBJ1-2; 7 bases agree with TRBD1. The CDR3 consists of 12 residues. V trimming: 6 bases; J trimming: 4 bases; junction bases outside the gene matches: 5. Germline V CDR1 and CDR2: SQVTM, ANQGSEA. Here the CDR3 reads CSVIGQVYGYTF. The CDR3 nucleotides are TGCAGCGTGATAGGACAGGTCTATGGCTACACCTTC.

The sample holds a few counts of this clone. J is TRBJ2-7 and V is TRBV6-5; 7 positions agree with TRBD1. The germline CDR1 and CDR2 sequences are MNHEY and SVGAGI. J lost 3 bases, V lost 2 bases, and 7 bases had no gene match. CDR3 length: 15 residues. Here the CDR3 reads CASSYGDSGIYEQYF. CDR3 coding DNA: TGTGCCAGCAGTTACGGGGACAGTGGGATCTACGAGCAGTACTTC.

This chain connects TRBV5-1 to TRBJ2-3; 10 nucleotides align to TRBD1. Germline CDR1 is SGHRS and CDR2 is YFSETQ. CDR3 size: 15 residues. The ends lost 3 bases at V and 3 bases at J; junction bases unmatched: 4. This CDR3 is CASSSGDRGTDTQYF. The CDR3 DNA sequence: TGCGCCAGCAGCTCCGGGGACAGGGGAACAGATACGCAGTATTTT.

The chain combines TRBV19 with TRBJ2-3; 9 positions agree with TRBD2. The CDR3 contains 18 residues. Trimming took 6 bases from V and 0 from J; bases not matched to a gene: 13. The V gene's germline CDR1 is LNHDA and CDR2 SQIVND (reference sequence). CDR3 sequence: CASRPGTSRRLSTDTQYF. DNA for the CDR3: TGTGCCAGTAGACCCGGGACTAGCAGACGCCTTAGCACAGATACGCAGTATTTT. Using reference TRBV19 and TRBJ2-3 for the parts outside the CDR3, the full variable domain is DGGITQSPKYLFRKEGQNVTLSCEQNLNHDAMYWYRQDPGQGLRLIYYSQIVNDFQKGDIAEGYSVSREKKESFPLTVTSAQKNPTAFYLCASRPGTSRRLSTDTQYFGPGTRLTVL.

The chain uses TRBV7-3 and TRBJ2-2; maybe TRBD2 (6 bases). Per the germline V gene, CDR1 is SGHTA and CDR2 is FQGTGA. The CDR3 runs 15 residues. Between the trimmed V and J ends, which lost 2 bases and 1 base, there was a span of 8 bases. CDR3 sequence reads: CASSLWGENTGELFF. DNA for the CDR3: TGTGCCAGCAGCTTATGGGGGGAGAACACCGGGGAGCTGTTTTTT.

The chain employs TRBV27 and TRBJ1-1, with 7 nucleotides matching TRBD1. From germline, CDR1 is MNHEY and CDR2 SMNVEV (reference sequence). CDR3 size: 14 residues. V dropped 8 bases and J dropped 5; count of bases not matched to a gene: 11. In DNA, the CDR3 is TGTGCCAGCCGCGACAGGGACCCGAGGACTGAAGCTTTCTTT. Translating it yields CASRDRDPRTEAFF.

This clone was picked up a small number of times. The chain has TRBV11-2 and TRBJ2-7, with D hard to call. The CDR3 covers 13 residues. CDR1 is SGHAT, CDR2 FQNNGV, per germline. The V end lost 3 bases, the J end lost 3 bases, and 9 bases lay between the germline ends. For the CDR3, the DNA is TGTGCCAGCAGCTTTAATAATCTCTACGAGCAGTACGTC. This gives the protein CASSFNNLYEQYV.

The rearrangement uses TRBV27 and TRBJ1-5; D is unresolved. Trimming removed 5 bases from V and 11 bases from J, with 22 bases in between. Germline CDR1 reads MNHEY; CDR2 reads SMNVEV (reference sequence). This CDR3 is 15 amino acids long. The CDR3 region is CASSPVASGLVAQHF. In nucleotides, the CDR3 is TGTGCCAGCAGTCCCGTGGCCTCGGGATTGGTAGCCCAGCATTTT.

V is TRBV6-5 and J is TRBJ1-2; no reliable D call. V was shortened by 8 bases and J by 0 bases, with 16 bases between the two germline ends. The germline V gene has CDR1 MNHEY and CDR2 SVGAGI. CDR3 length: 15 residues. The CDR3 loop reads CASGGLRETNYGYTF. In nucleotides, the CDR3 is TGTGCCAGCGGAGGGTTGCGGGAAACTAACTATGGCTACACCTTC.

This clone was counted only a few times. The CDR3 nucleotides read TGTGCCAGCTCATCAACCCAGGGCGCCGAGTACTTC. Amino acids: CASSSTQGAEYF. The chain couples TRBV18 to TRBJ2-7; a weak D match, TRBD1 (5 bases). Germline V lookup: CDR1 KGHSH, CDR2 LQKENI. The V gene lost 5 bases and the J gene lost 11 bases, with 16 bases spanning the gap. CDR3 length: 12 amino acids.

The CDR3 loop reads CASSQAGAKGYTF. The CDR3 DNA reads as TGCGCCAGCAGCCAAGCAGGGGCGAAGGGCTACACCTTC. The chain joins TRBV4-1 to TRBJ1-2; possibly TRBD1 for D (6 bases). V was shortened by 1 base and J by 8 bases, with 11 bases between the two germline ends. The CDR3 extends over 13 amino acids. Germline CDR1 MGHRA, CDR2 YSYEKL.

This clone turned up a few times. V usage is TRBV6-5 and J usage is TRBJ1-6, with D maybe TRBD1 (6 bases). V lost 5 bases and J lost 7, with 12 bases in between. Germline V CDR1 and CDR2: MNHEY, SVGAGI. CDR3 size: 14 residues. The CDR3 protein is CASSQQGGNSPLHF. CDR3 coding DNA: TGTGCCAGCAGTCAACAGGGTGGGAATTCACCCCTCCACTTT.

V is TRBV7-9 and J is TRBJ2-3, with 8 bases aligning to TRBD1. Germline V gene sequence: CDR1 SEHNR, CDR2 FQNEAQ (reference sequence). J was trimmed by 2 bases and V by 2 bases; bases with no gene match: 12. The CDR3 extends over 18 amino acids. The CDR3 DNA is TGTGCCAGCAGCTTATTTACCTTGTGGGGACAGGACACAGATACGCAGTATTTT. Protein sequence: CASSLFTLWGQDTDTQYF. The whole variable domain, remainder taken from reference TRBV7-9 and TRBJ2-3, is DTGVSQNPRHKITKRGQNVTFRCDPISEHNRLYWYRQTLGQGPEFLTYFQNEAQLEKSRLLSDRFSAERPKGSFSTLEIQRTEQGDSAMYLCASSLFTLWGQDTDTQYFGPGTRLTVL.

This chain connects TRBV15 to TRBJ2-1; D unclear. Trimming shortened V by 0 bases and J by 6 bases, and 6 bases separated the two germline ends. Germline loops: CDR1 LNHNV, CDR2 YYDKDF (reference sequence). The CDR3 is 13 residues long. This chain's CDR3 is CATSRDEANEQFF. The CDR3 DNA sequence: TGTGCCACCAGCAGAGATGAGGCCAATGAGCAGTTCTTC.

The rearrangement uses TRBV19 and TRBJ1-2; TRBD1 matches at 8 bases. V dropped 3 bases and J dropped 13; count of bases not matched to a gene: 13. In germline, CDR1 is LNHDA, CDR2 SQIVND (reference sequence). CDR3 length: 14 residues. CDR3 region: CASSIRGQGWEGTF. The CDR3 DNA sequence: TGTGCCAGTAGTATCCGCGGACAGGGATGGGAGGGCACCTTC.

As for this clone: This CDR3 is also generated by other DNA sequences in the sample. V gene TRBV24-1 combines with J gene TRBJ1-5; tentative D call: TRBD1 (5 bases). The CDR3 extends over 14 amino acids. Trimming took off 3 bases at V and 4 bases at J, with 9 bases between the two ends. CDR1 is KGHDR, CDR2 SFDVKD, per germline. CDR3 DNA sequence: TGTGCCACCAGTGATCCCCGGGGGAATCAGCCCCAGCATTTT. Translation: CATSDPRGNQPQHF.

This chain links TRBV30 with TRBJ2-5; 8 bases agree with TRBD2. Germline trimming cut 4 bases from V and 7 bases from J; bases unmatched to any gene: 17. The CDR3 runs 16 residues. From germline, CDR1 is GTSNPN and CDR2 SVGIG (reference sequence). The CDR3 nucleotides are TGTGCCTGGAAGTTTCCCGGAGCGGGGGCGGGATGGACCCAGTACTTC. Its translation: CAWKFPGAGAGWTQYF.

This clone was counted once. Here the CDR3 DNA reads TGCAGCGTTGTTTCTAGCGGGAGTGGGGAGACCCAGTACTTC. Translating it yields CSVVSSGSGETQYF. The chain couples TRBV29-1 to TRBJ2-5; TRBD2 aligns across 10 bases. CDR3 length equals 14 residues. Germline loops: CDR1 SQVTM, CDR2 ANQGSEA. J gave up 5 bases and V 4 bases, and 7 bases lay outside the gene matches. The full variable domain, completed using reference TRBV29-1 and TRBJ2-5, is SAVISQKPSRDICQRGTSLTIQCQVDSQVTMMFWYRQQPGQSLTLIATANQGSEATYESGFVIDKFPISRPNLTFSTLTVSNMSPEDSSIYLCSVVSSGSGETQYFGPGTRLLVL.

The V gene is TRBV7-2, the J gene TRBJ2-3; the match to TRBD2 covers 16 bases. The germline V gene has CDR1 SGHTA and CDR2 FQGNSA. Unmatched junction bases numbered 4, after V lost 9 bases and J lost 1 base. The length of the CDR3 is 16 residues. This CDR3 is CARGLAGGRGTDTQYF. The CDR3 DNA sequence: TGTGCCAGGGGACTAGCGGGGGGGCGCGGCACAGATACGCAGTATTTT.

The chain couples TRBV15 to TRBJ2-3; 9 bases fit TRBD2. J was trimmed by 3 bases and V by 3 bases; bases with no gene match: 4. CDR3 size: 15 residues. In germline, CDR1 is LNHNV, CDR2 YYDKDF (reference sequence). As DNA, the CDR3 is TGTGCCACCAGCAGCCCGAGCGGGAGGACAGATACGCAGTATTTT. Translating gives CATSSPSGRTDTQYF.

This chain joins TRBV18 and TRBJ2-7; TRBD1 matches 8 bases. V was clipped by 5 bases and J by 4 bases; unmatched bases: 7. This CDR3 spans 14 amino acids. Per germline, CDR1 KGHSH and CDR2 LQKENI. The CDR3 reads CASSDGTGPYEQYV. The CDR3 region has the DNA TGTGCCAGCTCAGACGGGACAGGACCTTACGAGCAGTACGTC.

The V and J genes are TRBV27 and TRBJ2-1, with D possibly TRBD2 on 5 matching bases. The V gene's germline CDR1 is MNHEY and CDR2 SMNVEV (reference sequence). The V and J ends lost 7 bases and 5 bases respectively, with 12 bases between them. The CDR3 has 13 amino acids. CDR3 coding DNA: TGTGCCAGCAAAAAAGCGGACCACAATGAGCAGTTCTTC. It is translated as CASKKADHNEQFF.

The chain links TRBV19 to TRBJ2-6, with D maybe TRBD1 (6 bases). The CDR3 loop spans 16 amino acids. CDR1 LNHDA and CDR2 SQIVND come from the germline V gene (reference sequence). V shed 5 bases and J shed 2 bases, with 13 bases lying between them. The CDR3 region is CASSRPGDTGANVLTF. Here the CDR3 DNA reads TGTGCCAGTAGTCGGCCTGGGGACACTGGGGCCAACGTCCTGACTTTC.

The CDR3 nucleotides read TGTGCCAGCAGTGATAGGTGGACTAGCGGCAACGAGCAGTACTTC. Translating it yields CASSDRWTSGNEQYF. The chain is built from TRBV25-1 and TRBJ2-7; 10 positions agree with TRBD2. The V segment lost 3 bases and the J segment 5 bases; nucleotides outside the gene matches: 7. The CDR3 loop spans 15 amino acids. CDR1 is MGHDK and CDR2 is SYGVNS in the germline V gene.

The chain employs TRBV6-1 and TRBJ2-1; D might be TRBD2 (6 bases). The CDR3 extends over 17 amino acids. Germline V CDR1 and CDR2: MNHNS, SASEGT. Between the trimmed V and J ends, which lost 0 bases and 10 bases, there was a span of 22 bases. DNA of the CDR3: TGTGCCAGCAGTGAAGCTGTAGCGGCACTGACTGACGGAGAGCAGTTCTTC. It specifies CASSEAVAALTDGEQFF.

The J gene is TRBJ1-1, the V gene TRBV10-2; TRBD1 might be the D (5 bases). V was cut by 6 bases and J by 5 bases, with 13 bases left in between. Germline V gives CDR1 WSHSY, CDR2 SAAADI. This CDR3 is 13 amino acids long. The CDR3 sequence is CASSPGGMTEAFF. DNA for the CDR3: TGCGCCAGCAGCCCCGGGGGGATGACTGAAGCTTTCTTT.

This clone was picked up a small number of times. The chain joins TRBV29-1 to TRBJ2-2, with 7 nucleotides matching TRBD2. CDR3 length: 16 residues. J was trimmed by 0 bases and V by 3 bases; bases with no gene match: 7. Germline-derived CDR1 and CDR2 are SQVTM and ANQGSEA. CDR3 amino acids: CSVDSDSGPNTGELFF. As DNA, the CDR3 is TGCAGCGTTGATTCTGATAGCGGGCCGAACACCGGGGAGCTGTTTTTT.

This sequence joins TRBV19 and TRBJ1-5; 7 bases map to TRBD1. CDR3 size: 15 residues. The V segment lost 7 bases and the J segment 5 bases; nucleotides outside the gene matches: 11. Per germline, CDR1 LNHDA and CDR2 SQIVND (reference sequence). CDR3 region: CASTNPTGWDQPQHF. CDR3 DNA: TGTGCCAGTACCAATCCGACAGGGTGGGATCAGCCCCAGCATTTT.

This rearrangement joins TRBV9 to TRBJ2-1; 7 nucleotides line up with TRBD2. The CDR3 is made up of 18 amino acids. Looked up from germline, CDR1 is SGDLS and CDR2 is YYNGEE. The ends lost 0 bases at V and 7 bases at J; junction bases unmatched: 16. This chain's CDR3 is CASSVGAEVRGMGNEQFF. CDR3 in DNA: TGTGCCAGCAGCGTAGGGGCGGAGGTGCGGGGGATGGGAAATGAGCAGTTCTTC.

V and J are TRBV27 and TRBJ1-5, with D hard to call. This CDR3 contains 17 residues. The V gene's germline CDR1 is MNHEY and CDR2 SMNVEV (reference sequence). Trimming took 2 bases from V and 0 from J, leaving 14 bases between them. CDR3 region: CASSLGPGSNSNQPQHF. CDR3 sequence (DNA): TGTGCCAGCAGTTTAGGTCCGGGATCCAATAGCAATCAGCCCCAGCATTTT.

The chain joins TRBV7-6 to TRBJ1-1; D not resolved. CDR1 SGHVS and CDR2 FNYEAQ come from the germline V gene. Trimming pared 5 bases from V and 5 bases from J, leaving 18 bases between. CDR3 length: 15 residues. The CDR3 bases are TGTGCCAGCAGCCCAGTCGAGGGAATGGGTACTGAAGCTTTCTTT. Amino acid sequence: CASSPVEGMGTEAFF.

This sequence joins TRBV3-1 (or the pseudogene TRBV3-2) and TRBJ1-6; the match to TRBD1 covers 9 bases. The CDR3 loop spans 15 amino acids. Looked up from germline, CDR1 is LGHDT and CDR2 is YNNKEL (reference sequence). Germline trimming cut 3 bases from V and 11 bases from J; bases unmatched to any gene: 8. The CDR3 bases are TGTGCCAGCAGCCACTGGGACAGGGAAGGCACACCCCTCCACTTT. Its translation: CASSHWDREGTPLHF.